This is a list of T cell receptor beta chains from one sample in a study of cytomegalovirus exposure and HLA in healthy donors. Data came from immunoSEQ multiplex PCR; TCRdb stores just in-frame clones and leaves some out. The sample consists of 150,000 to 200,000 clones, roughly 80% of them appearing once. The sequenced sample consisted of PBMCs. These receptors came from a man aged 25 to 40 in good health and CMV-seropositive. CDR3s include the opening cysteine and the closing phenylalanine or tryptophan. Each record gives: CDR3 protein, CDR3 DNA, D gene, J gene, V gene, clone size. The D gene is left open where the match is weak. Size is omitted from some rows. Given values are once, few, many or a class for expanded clones.

cdr3_aa: CASSSGGTGELFF
cdr3_nt: TGTGCCAGCAGCTCGGGGGGAACCGGGGAGCTGTTTTTT
d_call: TRBD2
j_call: TRBJ2-2
v_call: TRBV7-3
clone_size: .

cdr3_aa: CASSPQGQGARDYGYTF
cdr3_nt: TGTGCCAGCTCACCACAGGGACAGGGGGCGCGGGACTATGGCTACACCTTC
d_call: TRBD1
j_call: TRBJ1-2
v_call: TRBV18
clone_size: .

cdr3_aa: CAFQVGSDTQYF
cdr3_nt: TGTGCCTTTCAGGTGGGTTCAGATACGCAGTATTTT
d_call: .
j_call: TRBJ2-3
v_call: TRBV30
clone_size: .

cdr3_aa: CASSSPGDGGSGANVLTF
cdr3_nt: TGTGCCAGCAGCTCCCCAGGGGACGGGGGGTCTGGGGCCAACGTCCTGACTTTC
d_call: .
j_call: TRBJ2-6
v_call: TRBV7-3
clone_size: .

cdr3_aa: CATSRGSRRTGDDEKLFF
cdr3_nt: TGTGCCACCAGCAGAGGGTCCCGGAGGACAGGGGATGATGAAAAACTGTTTTTT
d_call: TRBD1
j_call: TRBJ1-4
v_call: TRBV15
clone_size: .

cdr3_aa: CASSDGWPGPNQPQHF
cdr3_nt: TGTGCCAGCAGTGACGGTTGGCCAGGGCCCAATCAGCCCCAGCATTTT
d_call: .
j_call: TRBJ1-5
v_call: TRBV6-4
clone_size: .

cdr3_aa: CASSLRETQYF
cdr3_nt: TGTGCCAGCAGTTTACGAGAGACCCAGTACTTC
d_call: .
j_call: TRBJ2-5
v_call: TRBV28
clone_size: .

cdr3_aa: CASGTGFNTEAFF
cdr3_nt: TGTGCCAGCGGGACAGGTTTCAACACTGAAGCTTTCTTT
d_call: TRBD1
j_call: TRBJ1-1
v_call: TRBV5-5
clone_size: .

cdr3_aa: CASSQGWDNADTQYF
cdr3_nt: TGCGCCAGCAGCCAAGGGTGGGACAACGCGGATACGCAGTATTTT
d_call: .
j_call: TRBJ2-3
v_call: TRBV4-3
clone_size: .

cdr3_aa: CASSQSGSASGGQETQYF
cdr3_nt: TGCGCCAGCAGCCAATCCGGGAGCGCTAGCGGGGGCCAAGAGACCCAGTACTTC
d_call: TRBD2
j_call: TRBJ2-5
v_call: TRBV4-3
clone_size: .

cdr3_aa: CASSQGFRDTYEQYF
cdr3_nt: TGCGCCAGCAGCCAAGGTTTCAGGGATACCTACGAGCAGTACTTC
d_call: .
j_call: TRBJ2-7
v_call: TRBV4-1
clone_size: .

cdr3_aa: CAISRFSGGDTDTQYF
cdr3_nt: TGTGCCATCAGTCGTTTTAGCGGGGGGGACACAGATACGCAGTATTTT
d_call: TRBD2
j_call: TRBJ2-3
v_call: TRBV10-3
clone_size: .

cdr3_aa: CASSPTEISPLHF
cdr3_nt: TGTGCCAGCTCACCGACAGAAATTTCACCCCTCCACTTT
d_call: .
j_call: TRBJ1-6
v_call: TRBV18
clone_size: .

cdr3_aa: CASSQGGPYYGGELFF
cdr3_nt: TGCGCCAGCAGCCAAGGCGGTCCGTATTACGGCGGGGAGCTGTTTTTT
d_call: .
j_call: TRBJ2-2
v_call: TRBV4-3
clone_size: once

cdr3_aa: CASGSAGGFEQFF
cdr3_nt: TGTGCCAGCGGGTCAGCGGGGGGATTTGAGCAGTTCTTC
d_call: TRBD2
j_call: TRBJ2-1
v_call: TRBV6-5
clone_size: .

cdr3_aa: CSVGTSGGAIEQFF
cdr3_nt: TGCAGCGTTGGGACTAGCGGGGGGGCCATTGAGCAGTTCTTC
d_call: TRBD2
j_call: TRBJ2-1
v_call: TRBV29-1
clone_size: .

cdr3_aa: CASSEPAASSYEQYF
cdr3_nt: TGTGCCAGCAGTGAACCGGCGGCTAGCTCCTACGAGCAGTACTTC
d_call: .
j_call: TRBJ2-7
v_call: TRBV2
clone_size: once

cdr3_aa: CASSLVNSGGGLAGELFF
cdr3_nt: TGTGCCAGCAGTTTAGTGAATTCGGGGGGGGGTCTGGCCGGGGAGCTGTTTTTT
d_call: TRBD2
j_call: TRBJ2-2
v_call: TRBV27
clone_size: .

cdr3_aa: CASSVASGAGQPQHF
cdr3_nt: TGTGCCAGCAGCGTAGCTTCAGGGGCAGGGCAGCCCCAGCATTTT
d_call: .
j_call: TRBJ1-5
v_call: TRBV9
clone_size: .

cdr3_aa: CASSSRTAAFHF
cdr3_nt: TGTGCCAGCAGCTCAAGGACAGCGGCCTTCCACTTT
d_call: .
j_call: TRBJ1-6
v_call: TRBV5-5
clone_size: once

cdr3_aa: CASSLPGGDTEAFF
cdr3_nt: TGTGCCAGCTCACTGCCAGGGGGAGACACTGAAGCTTTCTTT
d_call: TRBD1
j_call: TRBJ1-1
v_call: TRBV18
clone_size: .

cdr3_aa: CASSPTSGDTEAFF
cdr3_nt: TGTGCCAGCAGCCCTACCTCAGGGGACACTGAAGCTTTCTTT
d_call: .
j_call: TRBJ1-1
v_call: TRBV6-1
clone_size: .

cdr3_aa: CASSRDPGQFNTGNTIYF
cdr3_nt: TGCGCCAGCAGCCGCGATCCCGGACAGTTTAACACTGGAAACACCATATATTTT
d_call: .
j_call: TRBJ1-3
v_call: TRBV5-1
clone_size: .

cdr3_aa: CASSWGQGAGYEQYF
cdr3_nt: TGTGCCAGCAGCTGGGGACAGGGGGCGGGGTACGAGCAGTACTTC
d_call: TRBD1
j_call: TRBJ2-7
v_call: TRBV11-2
clone_size: .

cdr3_aa: CASSVVSGGYNEQFF
cdr3_nt: TGTGCCAGCAGCGTAGTGAGCGGGGGATACAATGAGCAGTTCTTC
d_call: TRBD2
j_call: TRBJ2-1
v_call: TRBV9
clone_size: .

cdr3_aa: CASSYSGGGAYNEQFF
cdr3_nt: TGTGCCAGCAGTTACTCCGGCGGGGGGGCCTACAATGAGCAGTTCTTC
d_call: TRBD2
j_call: TRBJ2-1
v_call: TRBV6-5
clone_size: .

cdr3_aa: CASSSEAGEQYF
cdr3_nt: TGTGCCAGCAGCTCCGAGGCCGGAGAGCAGTACTTC
d_call: .
j_call: TRBJ2-7
v_call: TRBV7-2
clone_size: .

cdr3_aa: CASSYGGASTDTQYF
cdr3_nt: TGTGCCAGCAGTTACGGCGGGGCTAGCACAGATACGCAGTATTTT
d_call: .
j_call: TRBJ2-3
v_call: TRBV6-5
clone_size: .

cdr3_aa: CASSTPTSGGVLFF
cdr3_nt: TGTGCCAGCAGCACACCAACTAGCGGGGGGGTGCTGTTTTTT
d_call: TRBD2
j_call: TRBJ2-2
v_call: TRBV5-6
clone_size: .

cdr3_aa: CASRGHRSNQPQHF
cdr3_nt: TGTGCCAGCAGGGGACATCGGAGCAATCAGCCCCAGCATTTT
d_call: .
j_call: TRBJ1-5
v_call: TRBV6-5
clone_size: .

cdr3_aa: CASSYSHLAGWDTQYF
cdr3_nt: TGTGCCAGCAGTTACTCGCATCTAGCGGGGTGGGATACGCAGTATTTT
d_call: TRBD2
j_call: TRBJ2-3
v_call: TRBV6-5
clone_size: .

cdr3_aa: CSVLVSNQPQHF
cdr3_nt: TGCAGCGTCTTAGTTAGCAATCAGCCCCAGCATTTT
d_call: .
j_call: TRBJ1-5
v_call: TRBV29-1
clone_size: few

cdr3_aa: CASSLEPQGESYEQYF
cdr3_nt: TGTGCCAGCAGCTTAGAACCCCAGGGTGAATCCTACGAGCAGTACTTC
d_call: .
j_call: TRBJ2-7
v_call: TRBV11-1
clone_size: .

cdr3_aa: CASSPRSGNSPLHF
cdr3_nt: TGTGCCAGCAGCCCCAGAAGTGGTAATTCACCCCTCCACTTT
d_call: .
j_call: TRBJ1-6
v_call: TRBV9
clone_size: .

cdr3_aa: CASSPADRVSYEQYF
cdr3_nt: TGTGCCAGCTCACCCGCGGACAGGGTTTCCTACGAGCAGTACTTC
d_call: TRBD1
j_call: TRBJ2-7
v_call: TRBV18
clone_size: .

cdr3_aa: CASSPTLDRAATEAFF
cdr3_nt: TGCGCCAGCAGCCCGACACTTGACAGGGCGGCCACTGAAGCTTTCTTT
d_call: TRBD1
j_call: TRBJ1-1
v_call: TRBV4-3
clone_size: .

cdr3_aa: CASSLSVRSYYGYTF
cdr3_nt: TGTGCCAGCAGTTTATCGGTGCGGTCTTACTATGGCTACACCTTC
d_call: .
j_call: TRBJ1-2
v_call: TRBV27
clone_size: .

cdr3_aa: CASSFLGLAPDEQFF
cdr3_nt: TGTGCCAGCAGCTTTTTGGGACTAGCTCCCGATGAGCAGTTCTTC
d_call: TRBD2
j_call: TRBJ2-1
v_call: TRBV7-9
clone_size: .

cdr3_aa: CASSLGGSGSSPAYEQYF
cdr3_nt: TGTGCCAGCAGCTTAGGCGGTAGCGGGTCGTCACCCGCCTACGAGCAGTACTTC
d_call: TRBD2
j_call: TRBJ2-7
v_call: TRBV7-2
clone_size: .

cdr3_aa: CASSQGDWTGNQPQHF
cdr3_nt: TGCGCCAGCAGCCAAGGGGACTGGACTGGCAATCAGCCCCAGCATTTT
d_call: .
j_call: TRBJ1-5
v_call: TRBV4-3
clone_size: once

cdr3_aa: CASSLAGGTDTQYF
cdr3_nt: TGCGCCAGCAGCCTAGCGGGGGGTACTGATACGCAGTATTTT
d_call: TRBD2
j_call: TRBJ2-3
v_call: TRBV10-2
clone_size: .

cdr3_aa: CASSESGGGTDTQYF
cdr3_nt: TGTGCCAGCAGTGAGAGCGGGGGCGGCACAGATACGCAGTATTTT
d_call: TRBD2
j_call: TRBJ2-3
v_call: TRBV6-4
clone_size: .

cdr3_aa: CARQTGGGRGYTF
cdr3_nt: TGTGCCAGGCAGACAGGGGGCGGTCGCGGCTACACCTTC
d_call: TRBD1
j_call: TRBJ1-2
v_call: TRBV19
clone_size: .

cdr3_aa: CASSQVPAGARTGELFF
cdr3_nt: TGCGCCAGCAGCCAAGTGCCAGCAGGGGCTCGAACCGGGGAGCTGTTTTTT
d_call: .
j_call: TRBJ2-2
v_call: TRBV4-3
clone_size: .

cdr3_aa: CASSSFREQYF
cdr3_nt: TGTGCCAGCAGTTCCTTTCGCGAGCAGTACTTC
d_call: .
j_call: TRBJ2-7
v_call: TRBV27
clone_size: .

cdr3_aa: CASRPDRGLGQPQHF
cdr3_nt: TGTGCCAGCAGACCTGACAGGGGGCTAGGGCAGCCCCAGCATTTT
d_call: TRBD1
j_call: TRBJ1-5
v_call: TRBV6-6
clone_size: .

cdr3_aa: CASSHGQGTGELFF
cdr3_nt: TGCGCCAGCAGCCATGGACAGGGAACCGGGGAGCTGTTTTTT
d_call: TRBD1
j_call: TRBJ2-2
v_call: TRBV4-3
clone_size: .

cdr3_aa: CASSLISSGDYEQYF
cdr3_nt: TGCGCCAGCAGCTTGATATCTAGCGGGGATTACGAGCAGTACTTC
d_call: TRBD2
j_call: TRBJ2-7
v_call: TRBV5-1
clone_size: .

cdr3_aa: CASSVSPHYEQYF
cdr3_nt: TGTGCCAGCAGCGTAAGCCCCCACTACGAGCAGTACTTC
d_call: .
j_call: TRBJ2-7
v_call: TRBV9
clone_size: few

cdr3_aa: CASSLPGGAVF
cdr3_nt: TGCGCCAGCAGCTTGCCCGGTGGGGCGGTTTTC
d_call: .
j_call: TRBJ2-7
v_call: TRBV5-1
clone_size: .

cdr3_aa: CASSQGGGGPTDTQYF
cdr3_nt: TGCGCCAGCAGCCAAGGAGGGGGGGGGCCTACAGATACGCAGTATTTT
d_call: .
j_call: TRBJ2-3
v_call: TRBV4-3
clone_size: .

cdr3_aa: CASSLPQGSVYEQYF
cdr3_nt: TGCGCCAGCAGCCTACCACAGGGGAGTGTGTACGAGCAGTACTTC
d_call: TRBD1
j_call: TRBJ2-7
v_call: TRBV5-1
clone_size: .

cdr3_aa: CASSQTGGPNQPQHF
cdr3_nt: TGCGCCAGCAGCCAGACAGGGGGGCCAAATCAGCCCCAGCATTTT
d_call: TRBD1
j_call: TRBJ1-5
v_call: TRBV4-1
clone_size: .

cdr3_aa: CASSGTSQETQYF
cdr3_nt: TGTGCCAGCTCGGGGACTAGCCAAGAGACCCAGTACTTC
d_call: TRBD2
j_call: TRBJ2-5
v_call: TRBV18
clone_size: .

cdr3_aa: CASSSRRLPRTAINTGELFF
cdr3_nt: TGTGCCAGCAGTTCCAGAAGACTCCCGAGGACAGCTATTAACACCGGGGAGCTGTTTTTT
d_call: .
j_call: TRBJ2-2
v_call: TRBV27
clone_size: .

cdr3_aa: CASSQQGEVTNEKLFF
cdr3_nt: TGCGCCAGCAGCCAACAGGGGGAAGTGACTAATGAAAAACTGTTTTTT
d_call: TRBD1
j_call: TRBJ1-4
v_call: TRBV4-1
clone_size: .

cdr3_aa: CASSWGAADYGYTF
cdr3_nt: TGTGCCAGTAGTTGGGGTGCAGCGGACTATGGCTACACCTTC
d_call: .
j_call: TRBJ1-2
v_call: TRBV19
clone_size: .